The next 15 T cell receptor beta chains were all read from a single sample in a study of beta chain features in type 1 diabetes. Whole-study findings and limits: Researchers report that Type 1 diabetes patients had moderately but significantly shorter TCRB CDR3s across all four CD4+ subsets.

Their antigen targets remain unknown. Every isolated RNA sample was fully reverse transcribed, so sequencing captured expressed TCRB transcripts. Sequencing was performed with immunoSEQ multiplex PCR; in TCRdb, only in-frame clones are kept and a portion is missing. The sample shows 230,000 or so clones, 15% to 20% of them seen only once. Sequencing was done on a sample of naive CD4+ T cells from blood. The receptor source for this set is a man aged 30 to 45 with type 1 diabetes.

This rearrangement joins TRBV25-1 to TRBJ2-4; D not resolved. Germline CDR1 is MGHDK and CDR2 is SYGVNS. The CDR3 is made up of 14 amino acids. V lost 3 bases and J 0 bases, leaving 6 bases between the germline ends. The chain's CDR3 is CASSDFVAKNIQYF. CDR3 coding DNA: TGTGCCAGCAGTGATTTTGTAGCCAAAAACATTCAGTACTTC.

This clone was detected only a few times. This sequence joins TRBV5-4 and TRBJ2-6; D might be TRBD1 (6 bases). Per germline, CDR1 SGHNT and CDR2 YYREEE (reference sequence). The CDR3 consists of 14 residues. Deletions cut 5 bases from V and 4 bases from J, with 10 bases between. The CDR3 is CASSTGPGANVLTF. The CDR3 nucleotides are TGTGCCAGCAGTACAGGGCCGGGGGCCAACGTCCTGACTTTC.

This clone has only a few counts. This chain connects TRBV10-3 to TRBJ2-3; a possible D gene is TRBD2 (6 bases). V lost 7 bases and J lost 1, with 9 bases in between. CDR1 and CDR2 from the germline V gene are ENHRY and SYGVKD. The CDR3 contains 13 residues. The CDR3 is CAIMEGGTDTQYF. As DNA, the CDR3 is TGTGCCATCATGGAGGGAGGCACAGATACGCAGTATTTT.

The chain has TRBV9 and TRBJ2-1; 11 bases line up with TRBD2. CDR1 and CDR2 (germline): SGDLS, YYNGEE. The CDR3 sequence is 17 residues long. V was pared by 4 bases and J by 6 bases, with 12 bases of the junction left unmatched. The CDR3 bases are TGTGCCAGCAGCCAAAAGGGAATAGCGGGAGGGGCCAATGAGCAGTTCTTC. As protein: CASSQKGIAGGANEQFF.

This clone turned up a few times. This chain joins TRBV7-2 and TRBJ2-7; possible D gene TRBD2, 6 bases. This CDR3 region has 15 residues. V shed 5 bases and J shed 0 bases, with 14 bases lying between them. The germline gives CDR1 SGHTA, CDR2 FQGNSA. The CDR3 region has the DNA TGTGCCAGCAGCCGGACTCGGCGGGGCTCCTACGAGCAGTACTTC. This sequence encodes CASSRTRRGSYEQYF.

This clone has a handful of counts. The J gene is TRBJ2-7, the V gene TRBV29-1; D might be TRBD1 (6 bases). Germline V CDR1 and CDR2: SQVTM, ANQGSEA. The CDR3 contains 13 residues. With 7 bases removed from V and 3 bases from J, the gap between germline ends came to 16 bases. The CDR3 coding sequence is TGCAGCGCGGGTAGCGCACAGGGCTACGAGCAGTACTTC. This encodes CSAGSAQGYEQYF.

This clone was counted only a few times. V is TRBV14 and J is TRBJ2-5; 10 nucleotides line up with TRBD1. Losses at the gene ends were 2 bases for V and 5 bases for J; bases not matched to a gene: 8. CDR3 size: 16 residues. Germline V CDR1 and CDR2: SGHDN, FVKESK. In nucleotides, the CDR3 is TGTGCCAGCAGCCAATTAAGGACAGGGGGTATGGAGACCCAGTACTTC. Its protein is CASSQLRTGGMETQYF.

The J gene is TRBJ1-1, the V gene TRBV30; no clear D. Germline V gene lookup returns CDR1 GTSNPN and CDR2 SVGIG (reference sequence). The CDR3 covers 15 residues. V lost 1 base to trimming and J lost 5 bases, with 17 bases between them. The CDR3 nucleotides are TGTGCCTGGAGTGACCCCCGAGAGGGTTCAACTGAAGCTTTCTTT. Translated: CAWSDPREGSTEAFF.

The rearrangement joins TRBV14 to TRBJ2-3; D is undetermined. This CDR3 is 15 amino acids long. The V and J ends lost 4 bases and 5 bases respectively, with 16 bases between them. The germline V gene encodes CDR1 SGHDN and CDR2 FVKESK. The CDR3 loop is CASSPSVGSVDTQYF. CDR3 DNA sequence: TGTGCCAGCAGCCCCTCGGTGGGATCAGTAGATACGCAGTATTTT.

The chain has TRBV7-2 and TRBJ1-4; the match to TRBD1 covers 7 bases. The CDR3 covers 14 residues. Germline V gene sequence: CDR1 SGHTA, CDR2 FQGNSA. With 3 bases clipped from V and 8 bases from J, the junction kept 6 bases outside the gene matches. In DNA form, the CDR3 reads TGTGCCAGCAGCTTGACAGGGTCGGGGGAAAAACTGTTTTTT. Its translation: CASSLTGSGEKLFF. Full variable domain (remainder filled in from reference TRBV7-2 and TRBJ1-4): GAGVSQSPSNKVTEKGKDVELRCDPISGHTALYWYRQSLGQGLEFLIYFQGNSAPDKSGLPSDRFSAERTGGSVSTLTIQRTQQEDSAVYLCASSLTGSGEKLFFGSGTQLSVL.

This clone was counted only a few times. The chain links TRBV28 to TRBJ2-7; D possibly corresponds to TRBD1 (5 bases). V gave up 1 base and J gave up 5 bases, with 6 bases separating them. The CDR3 contains 12 residues. Per germline, CDR1 MDHEN and CDR2 SYDVKM. CDR3 in amino acids: CASSLSTDEQYF. DNA of the CDR3: TGTGCCAGCAGTTTATCGACAGACGAGCAGTACTTC.

This clone has more than one count but fewer than ten. The V call is TRBV29-1, the J call TRBJ2-7; TRBD2 agrees at 9 bases. The CDR3 covers 15 residues. Per germline, CDR1 SQVTM and CDR2 ANQGSEA. J lost 9 bases, V lost 1 base, and 13 bases had no gene match. This CDR3 is CSVEVLGLASVRQYF. The CDR3 nucleotides are TGCAGCGTTGAAGTTCTGGGACTAGCTTCAGTAAGGCAGTACTTC.

The CDR3 DNA follows: TGTGCCTGGAGTGGAGGGGACATTCAGTACTTC. This codes for CAWSGGDIQYF. V usage is TRBV30 and J usage is TRBJ2-4; D may match TRBD1 or TRBD2 (5 bases each). The germline CDR1 and CDR2 sequences are GTSNPN and SVGIG (reference sequence). V lost 1 base to trimming and J lost 8 bases, with 6 bases between them. This CDR3 has 11 amino acids.

This clone turned up a few times. V gene TRBV30 combines with J gene TRBJ2-7; the match to TRBD1 covers 9 bases. CDR1 and CDR2 (germline): GTSNPN, SVGIG (reference sequence). This CDR3 comprises 13 residues. Unmatched junction bases numbered 3, after V lost 6 bases and J lost 0 bases. Written as DNA, the CDR3 is TGTGCCTGTAGGACAGGGGACTCCTACGAGCAGTACTTC. Amino acids: CACRTGDSYEQYF.

This clone was found a few times. The rearrangement links TRBV28 to TRBJ2-7; 10 bases map to TRBD1. Looked up from germline, CDR1 is MDHEN and CDR2 is SYDVKM. The CDR3 contains 14 residues. The V gene end was trimmed by 2 bases and the J gene end by 6 bases; junction bases not matched to a gene: 4. CDR3 DNA sequence: TGTGCCAGCAGTTTAGGACAGGGGGGAGCCGAGCAGTACTTC. It specifies CASSLGQGGAEQYF.